This TCR beta chain appears in the sequencing data of a study of T-cell memory formation after mild COVID-19. TCRdb reanalysed the 5' RACE reads using MiXCR and keeps one entry per CDR3 protein. The sample yields under 300,000 distinct CDR3 sequences, roughly a tenth seen once. This clonotype has only a few counts. The TCR sequence derives from a man aged 18 to 30 who had mild COVID-19 (a few samples of this study predate the infection). Cell type and time point are not known. The specimen was PBMCs or a T cell subset sorted from them (not recorded which).

This chain's CDR3 is CASSPQTDRENTEAFF. DNA of the CDR3: TGCGCCAGCAGCCCACAGACGGACAGGGAGAACACTGAAGCTTTCTTT. The rearrangement uses TRBV5-1 and TRBJ1-1, with TRBD1 identical over 8 bases. The junction had 9 bases not matched to a gene; V was cut back by 4 bases and J by 1 base. Germline CDR1 is SGHRS and CDR2 is YFSETQ. The CDR3 runs 16 residues.